This T cell receptor beta chain was obtained from a study of cytomegalovirus exposure and HLA in healthy donors. At the level of the study: Out of fewer than 500 genotyped donors, roughly 83% belonged to the Caucasian-associated ancestry cluster.

PCR employed 60 Vbeta and 13 Jbeta primers. Measured with immunoSEQ multiplex PCR; TCRdb has only the in-frame clones, and not every one. Seen here are approximately 140,000 clones, 80% observed once, and the top ten hold around 3.6%. A few counts support this clone. In germline, CDR1 is LGHNA, CDR2 YSLEER. Deletions cut 0 bases from V and 0 bases from J, with 8 bases between. The CDR3 contains 15 residues. The material sequenced was PBMCs. The chain uses TRBV4-3 and TRBJ1-1; D uncertain. This clonotype originated in a woman aged 40 to 50 in good health and CMV-seronegative. As DNA, the CDR3 is TGCGCCAGCAGCCAAGATGCGGGGATGAACACTGAAGCTTTCTTT. Amino acids: CASSQDAGMNTEAFF.